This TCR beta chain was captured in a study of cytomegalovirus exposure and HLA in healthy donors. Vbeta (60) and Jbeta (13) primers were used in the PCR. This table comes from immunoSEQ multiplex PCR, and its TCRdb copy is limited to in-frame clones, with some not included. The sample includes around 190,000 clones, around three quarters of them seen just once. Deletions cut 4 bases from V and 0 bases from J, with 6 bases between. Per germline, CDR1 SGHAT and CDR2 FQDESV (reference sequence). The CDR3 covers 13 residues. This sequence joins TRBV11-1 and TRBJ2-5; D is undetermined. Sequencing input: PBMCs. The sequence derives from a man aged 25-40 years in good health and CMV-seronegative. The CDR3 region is CASSYGYQETQYF. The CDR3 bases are TGTGCCAGCAGCTACGGGTACCAAGAGACCCAGTACTTC.